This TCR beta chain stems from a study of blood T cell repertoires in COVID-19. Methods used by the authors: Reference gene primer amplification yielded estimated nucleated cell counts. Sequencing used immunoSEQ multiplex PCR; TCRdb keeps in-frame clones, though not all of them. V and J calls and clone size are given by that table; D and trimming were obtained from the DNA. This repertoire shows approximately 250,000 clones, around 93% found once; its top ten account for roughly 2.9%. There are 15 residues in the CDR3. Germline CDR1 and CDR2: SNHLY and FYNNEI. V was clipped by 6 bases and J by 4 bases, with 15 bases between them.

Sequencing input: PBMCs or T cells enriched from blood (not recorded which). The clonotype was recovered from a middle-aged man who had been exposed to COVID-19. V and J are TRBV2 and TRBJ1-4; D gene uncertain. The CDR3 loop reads CASRGMRASNEKLFF. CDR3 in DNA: TGTGCCAGCAGGGGGATGAGGGCCAGTAATGAAAAACTGTTTTTT.